This T cell receptor (beta chain) was retrieved from a study of T cells after yellow fever vaccination. Study results and limitations: Across the CD4 and CD8 compartments, a small share of clonotypes was present in both. Clones from primary vaccination mostly reappeared after the booster (roughly 95% CD4, 88% CD8).

This clonotype was picked up a small number of times. Its specificity is unknown. This CDR3 has 13 residues. Germline loops: CDR1 SGHRS, CDR2 YFSETQ. The V and J ends lost 4 bases and 5 bases, in that order; junction bases with no gene match: 5. Using its own MiXCR run on the 5' RACE reads, TCRdb lists one record per CDR3 protein. The table has approximately 120,000 distinct CDR3 sequences, over 12% seen once. The sample was CD8+ T cells sorted from PBMCs, taken 5 days after the yellow fever booster vaccination. The chain uses TRBV5-1 and TRBJ1-2; 7 bases are shared with TRBD1. The TCR was taken from a man aged 18 to 30 who received the YFV17D yellow fever vaccine. The CDR3 DNA sequence: TGCGCCAGCAGCACCGGGACAGAGTATGGCTACACCTTC. Translated, it gives CASSTGTEYGYTF.